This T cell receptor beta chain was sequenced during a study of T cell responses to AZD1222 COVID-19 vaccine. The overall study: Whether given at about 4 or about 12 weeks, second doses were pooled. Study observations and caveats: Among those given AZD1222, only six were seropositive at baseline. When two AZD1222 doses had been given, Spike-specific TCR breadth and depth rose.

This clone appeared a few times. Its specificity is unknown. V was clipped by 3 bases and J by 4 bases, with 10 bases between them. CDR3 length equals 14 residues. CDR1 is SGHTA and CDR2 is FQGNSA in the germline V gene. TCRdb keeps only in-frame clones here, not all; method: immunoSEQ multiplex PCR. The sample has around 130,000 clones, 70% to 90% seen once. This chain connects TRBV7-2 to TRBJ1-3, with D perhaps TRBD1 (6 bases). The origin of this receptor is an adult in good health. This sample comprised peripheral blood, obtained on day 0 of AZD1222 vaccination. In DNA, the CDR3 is TGTGCCAGCAGCTTGAACAGGGTGGGAAACACCATATATTTT. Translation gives CASSLNRVGNTIYF.